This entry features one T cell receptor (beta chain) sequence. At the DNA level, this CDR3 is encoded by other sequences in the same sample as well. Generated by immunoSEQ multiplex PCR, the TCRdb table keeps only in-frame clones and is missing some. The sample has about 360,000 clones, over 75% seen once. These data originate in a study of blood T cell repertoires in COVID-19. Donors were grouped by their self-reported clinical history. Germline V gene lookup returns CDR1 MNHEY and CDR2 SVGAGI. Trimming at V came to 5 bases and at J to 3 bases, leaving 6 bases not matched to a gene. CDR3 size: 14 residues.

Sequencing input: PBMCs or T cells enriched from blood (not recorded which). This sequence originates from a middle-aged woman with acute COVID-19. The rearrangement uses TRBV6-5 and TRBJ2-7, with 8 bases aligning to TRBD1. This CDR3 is CASSLRGLGYEQYF. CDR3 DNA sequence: TGTGCCAGCAGTCTCAGGGGGCTGGGCTACGAGCAGTACTTC.